This T cell receptor beta chain is drawn from a study of cytomegalovirus exposure and HLA in healthy donors. Notes on the study in general: About 87% or about 30% of the time was how often most TCR beta V segments were productive, according to an earlier analysis. In a later analysis, a missense DCLRE1C variant was linked to TCR beta V- and J-gene trimming. Indistinguishable V segments, including TRBV6-2 and TRBV6-3, were excluded.

With regard to this clone: Its antigen is still unknown.

The CDR3 is made up of 16 amino acids. V shed 2 bases, J shed 2 bases, and the junction held 1 base outside the gene matches. From germline, CDR1 is SEHNR and CDR2 FQNEAQ (reference sequence). The PCR employed 60 Vbeta primers together with 13 Jbeta primers. Sequencing was performed with immunoSEQ multiplex PCR; in TCRdb, only in-frame clones are kept and a portion is missing. The table has about 140,000 clones, 75% to 85% seen once; the top ten hold less than 10%. This receptor was taken from a woman in her fifties or sixties in good health and CMV-seropositive. The sequenced material came from PBMCs. The chain employs TRBV7-9 and TRBJ2-3; 13 nucleotides line up with TRBD2. CDR3: CASSLTSGRDTDTQYF. CDR3 DNA sequence: TGTGCCAGCAGCTTAACTAGCGGGAGGGACACAGATACGCAGTATTTT. The whole variable domain, remainder taken from reference TRBV7-9 and TRBJ2-3, is DTGVSQNPRHKITKRGQNVTFRCDPISEHNRLYWYRQTLGQGPEFLTYFQNEAQLEKSRLLSDRFSAERPKGSFSTLEIQRTEQGDSAMYLCASSLTSGRDTDTQYFGPGTRLTVL.